These 22 T cell receptor beta chains came from one sample sequenced in a study of cytomegalovirus exposure and HLA in healthy donors (dated by TCRdb to between 2016 and 2019). The receptor library was made with the immunoSEQ multiplex PCR assay. For the multiplex PCR, a mixture combining 60 forward primers for TCR Vbeta segments and 13 reverse primers for TCR Jbeta segments was used. The immuneACCESS repertoire file appears here via TCRdb, limited to in-frame rearrangements. These files lack a portion of the clones; in checked studies, under half of the deficit traces to unresolved V genes, and the cause of the others is not known. The sample's own table lists about 140,000 clones. The top ten hold 0.85% to 1% of the sample. The sequenced material came from PBMCs. The receptors derive from a male donor in good health and CMV-seronegative.

The chain employs TRBV28 and TRBJ2-4; perhaps TRBD2 as D (5 bases). The CDR3 totals 12 residues. From germline, CDR1 is MDHEN and CDR2 SYDVKM. Deletions cut 3 bases from V and 8 bases from J, with 8 bases between. DNA for the CDR3: TGTGCCAGCAGTTTCGGGGTGGACATTCAGTACTTC. As protein: CASSFGVDIQYF.

The rearrangement links TRBV7-9 to TRBJ2-7; 9 nucleotides line up with TRBD1. V was pared by 5 bases and J by 5 bases, with 13 bases of the junction left unmatched. The CDR3 consists of 16 residues. From germline, CDR1 is SEHNR and CDR2 FQNEAQ (reference sequence). The CDR3 sequence: CASSDPLRDRVHEQYF. As DNA, the CDR3 is TGTGCCAGCAGCGACCCCCTCCGGGACAGGGTCCACGAGCAGTACTTC. The full variable domain, rest sourced from reference TRBV7-9 and TRBJ2-7, is DTGVSQNPRHKITKRGQNVTFRCDPISEHNRLYWYRQTLGQGPEFLTYFQNEAQLEKSRLLSDRFSAERPKGSFSTLEIQRTEQGDSAMYLCASSDPLRDRVHEQYFGPGTRLTVT.

The chain has TRBV4-2 and TRBJ1-2, with 7 bases identical to TRBD1. Looked up from germline, CDR1 is LGHNA and CDR2 is YNFKEQ. Trimming cost V 2 bases and J 8 bases; bases outside gene matches: 5. The CDR3 extends over 13 amino acids. The CDR3 DNA is TGTGCCAGCAGCCAAATCCAGGGGGGAGGCTACACCTTC. Protein product: CASSQIQGGGYTF.

The DNA of the CDR3 is TGTGCCAGCAGCTCCCCGAGAGTAGGGGAGGCCCGAGGAAACACCATATATTTT. Encoded protein: CASSSPRVGEARGNTIYF. V and J are TRBV7-9 and TRBJ1-3, with a tentative D call TRBD1 (5 bases). Germline lookup yields CDR1 SEHNR and CDR2 FQNEAQ (reference sequence). V lost 4 bases and J lost 4, with 23 bases in between. CDR3 length: 18 residues.

The chain links TRBV5-1 to TRBJ2-5, with a weak D call TRBD2 (6 bases). This CDR3 has 15 amino acids. Per the germline V gene, CDR1 is SGHRS and CDR2 is YFSETQ. Trimming stripped 0 bases from V and 5 bases from J, with 14 bases between. The CDR3 nucleotides are TGCGCCAGCAGCTTGGCTAGCGACCTGGGGGAGACCCAGTACTTC. Translating gives CASSLASDLGETQYF.

The chain is built from TRBV5-5 and TRBJ2-5; TRBD2 is a possible D gene (5 bases). Germline CDR1 is SGHKS and CDR2 is YYEKEE (reference sequence). The CDR3 has 15 residues. Trimming shortened V by 0 bases and J by 0 bases, and 9 bases separated the two germline ends. As DNA, the CDR3 is TGTGCCAGCAGCTTGGGCAAGGACTACCAAGAGACCCAGTACTTC. Translating gives CASSLGKDYQETQYF.

V and J are TRBV10-2 and TRBJ2-2; TRBD1 matches 10 bases. The CDR3 sequence is 14 residues long. J was trimmed by 6 bases and V by 6 bases; bases with no gene match: 4. The V gene's germline CDR1 is WSHSY and CDR2 SAAADI. The CDR3 protein is CASRGTGVSGELFF. The CDR3 coding sequence is TGCGCCAGCAGAGGGACAGGGGTCTCCGGGGAGCTGTTTTTT.

The chain joins TRBV9 to TRBJ1-6; tentative D call: TRBD1 (5 bases). Trimming cost V 4 bases and J 7 bases, with 18 bases left between them. The CDR3 runs 16 residues. Germline V lookup: CDR1 SGDLS, CDR2 YYNGEE. The CDR3 reads CASSILDSLGNSPLHF. CDR3 in DNA: TGTGCCAGCAGCATACTTGACAGTTTGGGGAATTCACCCCTCCACTTT.

The chain is built from TRBV19 and TRBJ2-1; 7 bases line up with TRBD2. The CDR3 consists of 12 residues. The trim removed 4 bases at V and 9 bases at J, leaving 3 bases unmatched. The germline V gene has CDR1 LNHDA and CDR2 SQIVND (reference sequence). The CDR3 DNA is TGTGCCAGTAGTAACTGGGAGGGTGAGCAGTTCTTC. Its translation is CASSNWEGEQFF.

This chain links TRBV5-1 with TRBJ1-1; 8 bases line up with TRBD1. This CDR3 is 13 amino acids long. Germline assignment: CDR1 SGHRS and CDR2 YFSETQ. V lost 4 bases, J lost 10 bases, and 9 bases stayed unmatched. The CDR3 DNA reads as TGCGCCAGCAGCCCCAGGACAGGGCAGGTAGCTTTCTTT. It is translated as CASSPRTGQVAFF.

The chain recombines TRBV2 with TRBJ2-7, with D perhaps TRBD1 (5 bases). Germline loops: CDR1 SNHLY, CDR2 FYNNEI. This CDR3 has 12 amino acids. V was clipped by 11 bases and J by 0 bases, with 11 bases between them. This CDR3 reads CAGKQASYEQYF. The CDR3 DNA sequence: TGTGCCGGAAAACAGGCCTCCTACGAGCAGTACTTC.

This chain joins TRBV2 and TRBJ2-5; D may be TRBD1 (5 bases). Germline CDR1 reads SNHLY; CDR2 reads FYNNEI. The CDR3 covers 14 residues. Here the CDR3 DNA reads TGTACTGGGGCAGCACTACCGTACCAAGAGACCCAGTACTTC. This gives the protein CTGAALPYQETQYF.

The chain couples TRBV6-5 to TRBJ2-1; 9 bases are a match to TRBD1. J was trimmed by 4 bases and V by 2 bases; bases with no gene match: 6. CDR3 size: 16 residues. The germline gives CDR1 MNHEY, CDR2 SVGAGI. The CDR3 nucleotides read TGTGCCAGCAGTTACGGGGGACAGGGATTATACAATGAGCAGTTCTTC. Translating gives CASSYGGQGLYNEQFF.

The V call is TRBV29-1, the J call TRBJ2-3; maybe TRBD2 (5 bases). Germline loops: CDR1 SQVTM, CDR2 ANQGSEA. The CDR3 runs to 12 residues. V was trimmed by 5 bases and J by 0 bases, leaving 6 bases between them. DNA of the CDR3: TGCAGCGTTCGGGGAAGCACAGATACGCAGTATTTT. The encoded protein is CSVRGSTDTQYF.

The V and J genes are TRBV19 and TRBJ2-1, with D possibly being TRBD2 (5 bases). With 6 bases removed from V and 6 bases from J, the gap between germline ends came to 15 bases. The CDR3 totals 14 residues. Looked up from germline, CDR1 is LNHDA and CDR2 is SQIVND (reference sequence). CDR3 sequence reads: CASRTNPNFNEQFF. The CDR3 DNA reads TGTGCCAGTAGGACTAACCCTAATTTCAATGAGCAGTTCTTC.

The chain employs TRBV30 and TRBJ2-1; 7 bases are a match to TRBD1. Germline V gene data show CDR1 as GTSNPN and CDR2 as SVGIG (reference sequence). J gave up 14 bases and V 0 bases, and 4 bases lay outside the gene matches. CDR3 size: 11 residues. The CDR3 DNA sequence: TGTGCCTGGAGTGTCGGAACAGGGGAGTTCTTC. Protein: CAWSVGTGEFF.

J is TRBJ2-2 and V is TRBV7-9; 9 bases map to TRBD1. V was clipped by 5 bases and J by 3 bases; unmatched bases: 4. Germline V lookup: CDR1 SEHNR, CDR2 FQNEAQ (reference sequence). This CDR3 is 15 amino acids long. CDR3 protein: CASSVTGGDTGELFF. CDR3 DNA: TGTGCCAGCAGCGTGACAGGGGGGGACACCGGGGAGCTGTTTTTT.

The chain links TRBV5-4 to TRBJ1-2; D is possibly TRBD1 (6 bases). The germline CDR1 and CDR2 sequences are SGHNT and YYREEE (reference sequence). V shed 4 bases and J shed 1 base, with 8 bases lying between them. This CDR3 region has 13 residues. CDR3 in amino acids: CASSEQGNYGYTF. The DNA for the CDR3 is TGTGCCAGCAGCGAACAGGGTAACTATGGCTACACCTTC.

The chain couples TRBV4-3 to TRBJ2-1; D is perhaps TRBD2 (5 bases). The length of the CDR3 is 15 residues. The V gene's germline CDR1 is LGHNA and CDR2 YSLEER. V was trimmed by 8 bases and J by 8 bases, leaving 22 bases between them. CDR3 loop: CASGRAPSTVDEQFF. The CDR3, as DNA: TGCGCCAGCGGGCGAGCCCCTAGCACCGTCGATGAGCAGTTCTTC.

CDR3 coding DNA: TGTGCCAGCAGCCAGGGACAGGGCGCGACTGAAGCTTTCTTT. The encoded protein is CASSQGQGATEAFF. J is TRBJ1-1 and V is TRBV7-9, with 9 bases fitting TRBD1. The CDR3 spans 14 residues. The J segment lost 5 bases and the V segment lost 5 bases, leaving 6 bases of the junction unmatched. Germline V gene data show CDR1 as SEHNR and CDR2 as FQNEAQ (reference sequence).

This sequence joins TRBV7-8 and TRBJ2-5, with TRBD2 identical over 11 bases. Trimming removed 3 bases from V and 5 bases from J; junction bases left unmatched: 11. CDR1 and CDR2 (germline): SGHVS, FQNEAQ. The CDR3 totals 17 residues. The CDR3 spells CASSFLLVAGGRETQYF. The DNA of the CDR3 is TGTGCCAGCAGCTTTCTCTTGGTAGCGGGGGGGCGGGAGACCCAGTACTTC.

The chain recombines TRBV11-1 with TRBJ2-3; 9 nucleotides align to TRBD1. V lost 5 bases, J lost 4 bases, and 4 bases stayed unmatched. Germline CDR1 SGHAT, CDR2 FQDESV (reference sequence). The CDR3 is made up of 14 amino acids. The CDR3 loop reads CASSPRDRADTQYF. In DNA, the CDR3 is TGTGCCAGCAGCCCTCGGGACAGGGCAGATACGCAGTATTTT.